The clone carrying this TCR beta chain has more than one count but fewer than ten. The CDR3 length is 14 residues. Germline values: CDR1 SGHRS, CDR2 YFSETQ. V lost 3 bases and J lost 9; bases outside the gene matches: 9. The data derive from a study of blood T cell repertoires in COVID-19. Study as a whole: PBMCs, B-cell-depleted T cells, or T cells were the source of the cDNA or gDNA that made up the material.

Here immunoSEQ multiplex PCR was the method, and the copy in TCRdb shows in-frame clones only, minus some. The sample consists of about 180,000 clones, just over 85% of them appearing once. This chain links TRBV5-1 with TRBJ2-7; 10 bases line up with TRBD2. The sample was PBMCs or T cells enriched from blood (not recorded which). This clonotype originated in a young woman who had recovered from COVID-19. CDR3 DNA: TGCGCCAGCAGCTCGGCTAGCGGGAGTGAGGCGCAGTACTTC. Residues: CASSSASGSEAQYF.